The 21 T cell receptor beta chains below all came from one sample that was sequenced in a study of T-cell reconstitution after alpha-beta-depleted transplantation in children. Unique molecular identifiers were incorporated into the prepared TCRbeta library. From the PCR reads, TCRdb called clonotypes with MiXCR, one entry per CDR3 protein. The sample records 75,000 to 90,000 distinct CDR3 sequences, 13% to 15% being singletons. This specimen consisted of PBMCs, mostly from graft donor cells, obtained 180 days after TCRalphabeta/CD19-depleted stem cell transplant. The receptors originated from a male patient aged 2 to 9 who had a stem cell transplant for acute lymphoblastic leukemia, so the T cells may come from the graft donor.

The chain joins TRBV6-2 or TRBV6-3 to TRBJ2-7; the D call may be TRBD1 or TRBD2 (5 bases each). This CDR3 is built from 15 residues. Between the trimmed V and J ends, which lost 7 bases and 4 bases, there was a span of 20 bases. Germline CDR1 and CDR2: MNHEY and SVGEGT. Written as DNA, the CDR3 is TGTGCCAGCAAGCTCTACGGGACGGTTGATTACGAGCAGTACTTC. It yields the protein CASKLYGTVDYEQYF.

This clonotype was counted many times. The chain recombines TRBV7-6 with TRBJ1-2, with D possibly being TRBD1 (6 bases). The CDR3 contains 19 residues. Germline-derived CDR1 and CDR2 are SGHVS and FNYEAQ. Trimming shortened V by 4 bases and J by 2 bases, and 26 bases separated the two germline ends. Written as DNA, the CDR3 is TGTGCCAGCAGCTCTCAGGATGGTATAATTTGGGGGCAAAACTATGGCTACACCTTC. Protein: CASSSQDGIIWGQNYGYTF.

This clonotype showed up just a few times. V is TRBV11-2 and J is TRBJ2-1; D may be TRBD1 or TRBD2 (6 bases each). V lost 1 base to trimming and J lost 1 base, with 17 bases between them. The CDR3 is made up of 18 amino acids. The germline CDR1 and CDR2 sequences are SGHAT and FQNNGV. CDR3 region: CASSLGVFSGASYNEQFF. CDR3 bases: TGTGCCAGCAGCTTAGGGGTGTTTTCGGGGGCTTCCTACAATGAGCAGTTCTTC.

In this sample, this clonotype turned up a few times. J is TRBJ2-2 and V is TRBV5-1; D is possibly TRBD2 (5 bases). V gave up 7 bases and J gave up 5 bases, with 9 bases separating them. CDR1 is SGHRS and CDR2 is YFSETQ in the germline V gene. The CDR3 sequence is 12 residues long. CDR3 bases: TGCGCCAGCTACTCGGGGACCGGGGAGCTGTTTTTT. Translation: CASYSGTGELFF.

As for this clonotype: One junction end does not reproduce the germline sequence, and a read error may be involved. The rearrangement links TRBV7-2 to TRBJ2-7; 11 nucleotides agree with TRBD2. CDR1 is SGHTA and CDR2 is FQGNSA in the germline V gene. The CDR3 is 15 amino acids. The CDR3 bases are TGTGCCATCAGCCCGGTAGCGGGAGGGACCCACGAGCAGTACTTC. The encoded protein is CAISPVAGGTHEQYF.

The DNA for the CDR3 is TGTGCCAGCACGTCCTTCTTTTTGGAGACCCAGTACTTC. This translates into CASTSFFLETQYF. The chain has TRBV6-2 or TRBV6-3 and TRBJ2-5, with D hard to call. Deletions cut 7 bases from V and 5 bases from J, with 14 bases between. This CDR3 has 13 residues. Germline-derived CDR1 and CDR2 are MNHEY and SVGEGT.

The CDR3 DNA is TGTGCCAGCAGCAAATACAGCACGTGGCAGGGTGGTATGGGCTACACCTTC. Protein product: CASSKYSTWQGGMGYTF. The chain employs TRBV2 and TRBJ1-2; D is possibly TRBD1 (5 bases). V was cut by 6 bases and J by 8 bases, with 28 bases left in between. This CDR3 has 17 residues. Germline V gene sequence: CDR1 SNHLY, CDR2 FYNNEI.

The J gene is TRBJ1-1, the V gene TRBV10-3; D unclear. Trimming shortened V by 4 bases and J by 1 base, and 10 bases separated the two germline ends. The CDR3 covers 14 residues. Germline V gene data show CDR1 as ENHRY and CDR2 as SYGVKD. The CDR3 reads CAISGSTGNTEAFF. The CDR3 DNA follows: TGTGCCATCAGTGGTAGCACCGGGAACACTGAAGCTTTCTTT.

This clonotype was seen many times. The chain recombines TRBV7-8 with TRBJ2-3, with 12 positions matching TRBD2. V was pared by 5 bases and J by 9 bases, with 6 bases of the junction left unmatched. Germline CDR1 SGHVS, CDR2 FQNEAQ. This CDR3 is 14 amino acids long. The DNA for the CDR3 is TGTGCCAGCAGCCAACTAGCGGGAGGTCAGACGCAGTATTTT. Translation gives CASSQLAGGQTQYF.

A remark on this clonotype: Its ends do not fully match the called genes, so a read error is possible. The chain uses TRBV7-9 and TRBJ2-7; unclear D gene. There are 16 residues in the CDR3. From germline, CDR1 is SEHNR and CDR2 FQNEAQ (reference sequence). The CDR3 here is CASSLEVGGTSYEQCF. As DNA, the CDR3 is TGTGCCAGCAGCTTAGAGGTGGGCGGAACCTCCTACGAGCAGTGCTTC.

About this clonotype: A much larger clone is a single base away; this may be a read error. This chain connects TRBV7-2 to TRBJ1-1; D is possibly TRBD1 (5 bases). The germline gives CDR1 SGHTA, CDR2 FQGNSA. The CDR3 has 15 amino acids. CDR3 bases: TGTGCCAGAAGCTTAGACCCCAGGGTTTACACTGAAGCTTTCTTT. The encoded protein is CARSLDPRVYTEAFF.

This clonotype was observed many times. The CDR3 DNA reads TGTGCCAGCAGTTTCGGGAGGCTGGCTTTCTTT. It is translated as CASSFGRLAFF. The chain couples TRBV27 to TRBJ1-1; D ambiguous. This CDR3 spans 11 amino acids. Per germline, CDR1 MNHEY and CDR2 SMNVEV (reference sequence). The ends were cut back, 3 bases at V and 11 bases at J, with 10 bases in the middle.

This clonotype is categorized as medium-sized (0.01 to 0.1%). The chain has TRBV10-3 and TRBJ1-6, with TRBD1 as a possible D gene (6 bases). Per the germline V gene, CDR1 is ENHRY and CDR2 is SYGVKD. The CDR3 length is 12 residues. Trimming took 6 bases from V and 13 from J, leaving 13 bases between them. CDR3: CAISTGPWPLHF. CDR3 in DNA: TGTGCCATCAGCACAGGGCCATGGCCCCTCCACTTT.

This clonotype came up many times. The germline gene is not matched at one end of the junction; a read error may be the cause. The chain employs TRBV7-7 and TRBJ2-5, with 7 bases lining up with TRBD2. The CDR3 contains 12 residues. Germline CDR1 SSHAT, CDR2 FNYEAQ (reference sequence). CDR3 DNA: TGTGCTAGCAGCTTTGGTAGCGGGCCCCAGTACTTC. Its protein is CASSFGSGPQYF.

This clonotype was seen only a few times. The chain is built from TRBV5-6 and TRBJ1-4, with 8 bases matching TRBD1. There are 14 residues in the CDR3. J gave up 5 bases and V 2 bases, and 2 bases lay outside the gene matches. Germline-derived CDR1 and CDR2 are SGHDT and YYEEEE. The CDR3: CASSFRGRNEKLFF. CDR3 coding DNA: TGTGCCAGCAGCTTCAGGGGGCGCAATGAAAAACTGTTTTTT.

The chain couples TRBV10-3 to TRBJ1-1, with D unresolved. V was cut by 6 bases and J by 0 bases, with 11 bases left in between. The germline V gene has CDR1 ENHRY and CDR2 SYGVKD. This CDR3 has 14 amino acids. The CDR3 DNA reads TGTGCCATCAGGGGCTCACACTTGAACACTGAAGCTTTCTTT. This sequence encodes CAIRGSHLNTEAFF.

This clonotype has a count of ten or more. V gene TRBV7-3 combines with J gene TRBJ1-1; D might be TRBD1 (6 bases). The CDR3 spans 14 residues. The V and J ends lost 5 bases and 1 base respectively, with 11 bases between them. The germline V gene encodes CDR1 SGHTA and CDR2 FQGTGA. In DNA, the CDR3 is TGTGCCAGCAGCCCAACAGGGTCGAACACTGAAGCTTTCTTT. Translated, it gives CASSPTGSNTEAFF.

The chain carries TRBV11-2 and TRBJ1-1; 9 bases fit TRBD1. V was pared by 6 bases and J by 3 bases, with 11 bases of the junction left unmatched. The CDR3 covers 16 residues. CDR1 and CDR2 from the germline V gene are SGHAT and FQNNGV. The CDR3 sequence is CASRPNRGRSDTEAFF. The CDR3 region has the DNA TGTGCCAGCAGACCGAACAGGGGGCGGTCGGACACTGAAGCTTTCTTT.

This clonotype was detected only a few times. This rearrangement joins TRBV29-1 to TRBJ2-7, with D uncertain. Germline V gives CDR1 SQVTM, CDR2 ANQGSEA. Trimming removed 6 bases at V and 2 bases at J, with 11 bases between. CDR3 length: 12 amino acids. CDR3 coding DNA: TGCAGCGTAGGGTGGGGTCCCTACGAGCAGTACTTC. Translation gives CSVGWGPYEQYF.

Many counts were recorded for this clonotype. V is TRBV28 and J is TRBJ2-1; D might be TRBD2 (5 bases). The V gene's germline CDR1 is MDHEN and CDR2 SYDVKM. The V and J ends lost 8 bases and 0 bases respectively, with 8 bases between them. The CDR3 is 13 amino acids. The CDR3, as DNA: TGTGCCAGCGAAGGGAGCTCCTACAATGAGCAGTTCTTC. Protein: CASEGSSYNEQFF.

CDR3 nucleotides: TGTGCCACCAGTGATTCCCTTCCCTGGTGGGGGCAGTTCTTC. Translating it yields CATSDSLPWWGQFF. This sequence joins TRBV24-1 and TRBJ2-1; D gene uncertain. The length of the CDR3 is 14 residues. Trimming removed 2 bases from V and 12 bases from J, with 16 bases in between. The V gene's germline CDR1 is KGHDR and CDR2 SFDVKD.